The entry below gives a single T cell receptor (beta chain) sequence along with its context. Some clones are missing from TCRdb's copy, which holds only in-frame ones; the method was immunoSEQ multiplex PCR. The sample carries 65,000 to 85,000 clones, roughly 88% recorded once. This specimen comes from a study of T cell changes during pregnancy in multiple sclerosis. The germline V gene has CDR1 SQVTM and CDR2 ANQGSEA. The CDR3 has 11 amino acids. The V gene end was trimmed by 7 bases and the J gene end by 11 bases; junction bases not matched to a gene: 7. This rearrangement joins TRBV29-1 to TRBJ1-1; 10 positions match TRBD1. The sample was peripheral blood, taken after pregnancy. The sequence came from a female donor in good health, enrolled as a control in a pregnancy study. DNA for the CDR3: TGCAGCGCCGGGACAGGGGTAGAGGCTTTCTTT. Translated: CSAGTGVEAFF.